These T cell receptor beta chains were read from a single sample in a study of cytomegalovirus exposure and HLA in healthy donors. Assay used: immunoSEQ multiplex PCR; TCRdb lists only in-frame clones, some missing. The table lists about 98,000 clones, about two thirds of them singletons. Sequencing input: PBMCs. The receptors were gathered from a man between 45 and 60 years old in good health and CMV-seronegative. Both conserved end residues are part of each CDR3. D genes are given only for firm matches. Some rows mark clone size as missing; the rest say once, few, many or name a class of expanded clone.

TRBV2	TRBD2	TRBJ2-1	.	CASSEARREGEQFF	TGTGCCAGCAGTGAAGCCCGACGGGAGGGTGAGCAGTTCTTC
TRBV19	TRBD1	TRBJ2-7	.	CASSATGGYEQYF	TGTGCCAGTAGTGCCACAGGGGGATACGAGCAGTACTTC
TRBV5-1	.	TRBJ1-2	once	CASGEMGPLRGYTF	TGCGCCAGCGGCGAAATGGGCCCTCTTCGGGGCTACACCTTC
TRBV12-5	TRBD2	TRBJ2-2	.	CASGFISGRLAGGAGELFF	TGTGCTAGTGGTTTTATCTCGGGTCGACTAGCGGGTGGCGCCGGGGAGCTGTTTTTT
TRBV6-1	TRBD1	TRBJ2-7	few	CASSEPGQGYEQYF	TGTGCCAGCAGCGAGCCAGGACAGGGCTACGAGCAGTACTTC
TRBV19	TRBD1	TRBJ1-1	.	CASTHHPGQSTEAFF	TGTGCCAGTACTCATCACCCGGGACAGTCCACTGAAGCTTTCTTT
TRBV7-9	TRBD1	TRBJ2-7	once	CASSPDQDRGRQEQYF	TGTGCCAGCAGCCCCGACCAGGACAGGGGAAGACAAGAGCAGTACTTC
TRBV5-1	.	TRBJ2-7	.	CASRPRVGGSYEQYF	TGCGCCAGCAGACCACGGGTGGGGGGCTCCTACGAGCAGTACTTC
TRBV29-1	TRBD2	TRBJ2-7	.	CSVGGGLVGEQYF	TGCAGCGTTGGAGGGGGACTAGTCGGCGAGCAGTACTTC
TRBV10-3	TRBD2	TRBJ2-5	.	CAISERGGQETQYF	TGTGCCATCAGTGAGCGGGGGGGCCAAGAGACCCAGTACTTC
TRBV6-1	.	TRBJ1-5	few	CASSEYSGIGQPQHF	TGTGCCAGCAGTGAATATTCGGGAATAGGTCAGCCCCAGCATTTT
TRBV30	TRBD1	TRBJ2-7	.	CAYSGQGRNEQYF	TGTGCCTACTCCGGACAGGGACGAAACGAGCAGTACTTC
TRBV5-4	.	TRBJ2-2	.	CASSFDTGELFF	TGTGCCAGCAGCTTCGACACCGGGGAGCTGTTTTTT
TRBV7-9	.	TRBJ1-1	.	CASSFRQAYEAFF	TGTGCCAGCAGCTTTCGACAGGCCTATGAAGCTTTCTTT
TRBV27	.	TRBJ1-1	.	CASSLSPGGTEAFF	TGTGCCAGCAGTTTATCGCCCGGGGGCACTGAAGCTTTCTTT
TRBV4-1	.	TRBJ1-1	.	CASSQVLAVNTEAFF	TGCGCCAGCAGCCAAGTTTTAGCGGTGAACACTGAAGCTTTCTTT
TRBV28	.	TRBJ2-5	few	CASTRAGEETQYF	TGTGCCAGCACTAGAGCCGGGGAAGAGACCCAGTACTTC
TRBV4-1	TRBD2	TRBJ2-1	few	CASSQEKELAGTNEQFF	TGCGCCAGCAGCCAAGAGAAGGAACTAGCGGGAACCAATGAGCAGTTCTTC
TRBV6-4	TRBD2	TRBJ2-3	few	CASSGAGDTDTQYF	TGTGCCAGCAGTGGAGCGGGAGACACAGATACGCAGTATTTT
TRBV6-5	.	TRBJ1-5	.	CASSPGGPYQPQHF	TGTGCCAGCAGTCCGGGGGGGCCCTATCAGCCCCAGCATTTT
TRBV10-2	TRBD1	TRBJ2-1	.	CASSESGGDRVWNNEQFF	TGCGCCAGCAGTGAGAGTGGTGGAGACAGGGTATGGAACAATGAGCAGTTCTTC
TRBV5-1	TRBD1	TRBJ1-5	.	CASSPRTGEQPQHF	TGCGCCAGCAGCCCCAGGACAGGGGAGCAGCCCCAGCATTTT
TRBV7-2	.	TRBJ2-3	.	CASSRDRDTPGFF	TGTGCCAGCAGCCGAGACAGAGACACGCCTGGGTTTTTT
TRBV18	TRBD1	TRBJ1-3	.	CASSPDFDRERNTIYF	TGTGCCAGCTCACCGGATTTTGACAGGGAAAGAAACACCATATATTTT
TRBV5-1	.	TRBJ2-1	.	CASRSVEGAYNEQFF	TGCGCCAGCAGGTCGGTCGAGGGGGCCTACAATGAGCAGTTCTTC
TRBV9	TRBD1	TRBJ1-4	.	CASSAPAGGEKLFF	TGTGCCAGCAGCGCCCCGGCAGGGGGCGAAAAACTGTTTTTT
TRBV5-6	.	TRBJ2-5	.	CASSPNRAETQYF	TGTGCCAGCAGCCCTAACAGGGCAGAGACCCAGTACTTC
TRBV28	TRBD2	TRBJ2-3	.	CASSPPPRGGRKDTQYF	TGTGCCAGCAGCCCCCCTCCACGGGGGGGCCGAAAAGATACGCAGTATTTT
TRBV14	.	TRBJ2-6	.	CASSQNAGLGANVLTF	TGTGCCAGCAGCCAAAACGCAGGCTTAGGGGCCAACGTCCTGACTTTC
TRBV11-2	.	TRBJ2-7	.	CASSPSTGTLPYEQYF	TGTGCCAGCAGCCCTTCGACAGGGACTCTCCCCTACGAGCAGTACTTC
TRBV19	TRBD1	TRBJ1-1	.	CASIPRHRTGGENTEAFF	TGTGCCAGTATCCCACGTCATAGGACAGGAGGGGAAAACACTGAAGCTTTCTTT
TRBV7-2	.	TRBJ2-5	few	CASSPRAETQYF	TGTGCCAGCAGCCCCCGTGCGGAGACCCAGTACTTC
TRBV18	TRBD1	TRBJ2-7	.	CASSPRRDRSYEQYF	TGTGCCAGCTCACCACGTCGGGACAGGTCCTACGAGCAGTACTTC
TRBV9	.	TRBJ2-1	.	CASSVSGVQSSYNEQFF	TGTGCCAGCAGCGTATCCGGGGTCCAGAGCTCCTACAATGAGCAGTTCTTC
TRBV28	TRBD2	TRBJ2-7	.	CASSLGASGSYEQYF	TGTGCCAGCAGCCTCGGGGCTAGCGGTTCCTACGAGCAGTACTTC
TRBV6-5	TRBD1	TRBJ1-2	.	CASSEGTGNGYTF	TGTGCCAGCAGTGAAGGGACAGGGAACGGCTACACCTTC
TRBV27	TRBD1	TRBJ2-7	once	CASRDRGYEQYF	TGTGCCAGCCGGGACAGGGGATACGAGCAGTACTTC
TRBV5-6	TRBD1	TRBJ1-2	.	CASSFPVQGANYGYTF	TGTGCCAGCAGCTTTCCGGTACAGGGGGCTAACTATGGCTACACCTTC
TRBV5-1	TRBD1	TRBJ1-2	.	CASSPGLVTGGFPGYTF	TGCGCCAGCAGCCCAGGACTTGTGACAGGGGGCTTCCCTGGCTACACCTTC
TRBV10-3	TRBD2	TRBJ2-7	few	CAISGPGLAGPSSYEQYF	TGTGCCATCAGTGGACCGGGACTAGCGGGGCCCTCCTCCTACGAGCAGTACTTC
TRBV27	TRBD1	TRBJ1-3	few	CASSLSPPDRHSGNTIYF	TGTGCCAGCAGTTTATCGCCTCCGGACAGGCACTCTGGAAACACCATATATTTT